The next 32 T cell receptor beta chains were all read from a single sample in a study of T cells in Graves' hyperthyroidism and ophthalmopathy. There were TCR beta CDR3 regions amplified from RNA transcripts. The HTBI primer set served for first-round RT-PCR of the TCR CDR3. In TCRdb, the multiplex PCR reads were re-called with MiXCR into one record per CDR3 protein. The table shows 200,000 to 250,000 distinct CDR3 sequences, with more than 20% occurring only once. The sequenced material came from blood. The receptors here all came from a woman in her forties with Graves' ophthalmopathy.

This chain uses TRBV27 with TRBJ2-2, with 11 bases that match TRBD1. The CDR3 is made up of 15 amino acids. Germline V gives CDR1 MNHEY, CDR2 SMNVEV (reference sequence). V lost 5 bases, J lost 7 bases, and 6 bases stayed unmatched. CDR3 amino acids: CASSLGQGEVGELFF. The CDR3 DNA reads TGTGCCAGCAGTCTGGGACAGGGGGAGGTCGGGGAGCTGTTTTTT.

This clonotype has at least ten counts. The chain uses TRBV7-3 and TRBJ2-5; TRBD2 might be the D (6 bases). Between the trimmed V and J ends, which lost 4 bases and 2 bases, there was a span of 14 bases. This CDR3 region has 15 residues. Germline assignment: CDR1 SGHTA and CDR2 FQGTGA. The CDR3 reads CASSSNSGPQETQYF. CDR3 coding DNA: TGTGCCAGCAGCTCCAATAGCGGACCGCAAGAGACCCAGTACTTC.

This clonotype was counted ten times or more. The CDR3 here is CSAGPPGELFF. The CDR3 DNA reads TGCAGCGCAGGGCCCCCCGGGGAGCTGTTTTTT. The chain links TRBV29-1 to TRBJ2-2, with D tentatively TRBD1 (5 bases). Per germline, CDR1 SQVTM and CDR2 ANQGSEA. V lost 7 bases, J lost 6 bases, and 9 bases lay in between. The CDR3 sequence is 11 residues long.

This clonotype was found a few times. This chain links TRBV27 with TRBJ1-2; 8 bases match TRBD1. The CDR3 spans 14 residues. Germline CDR1 MNHEY, CDR2 SMNVEV (reference sequence). V dropped 2 bases and J dropped 8; count of bases not matched to a gene: 7. The CDR3 sequence is CASSLVQGAPGYTF. In nucleotides, the CDR3 is TGTGCCAGCAGTTTAGTCCAGGGGGCGCCGGGCTACACCTTC.

This clonotype was counted ten times or more. The chain has TRBV24-1 and TRBJ1-5; 7 nucleotides agree with TRBD1. With V trimmed by 3 bases and J by 2 bases, 3 bases remained unmatched. The length of the CDR3 is 15 residues. The germline V gene has CDR1 KGHDR and CDR2 SFDVKD. CDR3 residues: CATSDVGGRNQPQHF. CDR3 DNA: TGTGCCACCAGTGATGTAGGGGGCCGCAATCAGCCCCAGCATTTT.

The CDR3 region has the DNA TGTGCCAGCAGTTTCGAGGGAGGGGGTCAAGAGACCCAGTACTTC. It encodes CASSFEGGGQETQYF. The rearrangement links TRBV6-5 to TRBJ2-5, with a possible D match to TRBD2 (7 bases). This CDR3 is built from 15 residues. Germline CDR1 reads MNHEY; CDR2 reads SVGAGI. V lost 4 bases to trimming and J lost 2 bases, with 14 bases between them.

This clonotype showed up just a few times. This chain connects TRBV19 to TRBJ1-1, with 7 bases matching TRBD1. Germline assignment: CDR1 LNHDA and CDR2 SQIVND (reference sequence). After removal of 1 base from V and 11 bases from J, the junction contained 13 bases not matched to a gene. The CDR3 extends over 15 amino acids. DNA for the CDR3: TGTGCCAGTAGTATAGGTGAAGGGGGCGCGAGTTCTGCTTTCTTT. Protein product: CASSIGEGGASSAFF.

The chain links TRBV3-1 to TRBJ2-7; D not certain. In germline, CDR1 is LGHDT, CDR2 YNNKEL (reference sequence). V was cut by 0 bases and J by 3 bases, with 12 bases left in between. The CDR3 consists of 15 residues. The CDR3 protein is CASSQDLVGFYEQYF. The CDR3 region has the DNA TGTGCCAGCAGCCAAGATTTAGTCGGTTTCTACGAGCAGTACTTC.

This clonotype was recorded many times. The chain couples TRBV7-9 to TRBJ1-2; the D gene is possibly TRBD1 (6 bases). Germline CDR1 SEHNR, CDR2 FQNEAQ (reference sequence). The CDR3 extends over 15 amino acids. Trimming left V 2 bases short and J 5 bases short, with 15 bases between. CDR3 in amino acids: CASSLNAQGSYGYTF. The CDR3 DNA follows: TGTGCCAGCAGCTTAAACGCACAGGGAAGTTATGGCTACACCTTC.

There are many counts of this clonotype. This chain links TRBV6-1 with TRBJ1-1; D gene uncertain. CDR1 and CDR2 (germline): MNHNS, SASEGT. The germline V and J ends were trimmed by 4 bases and 10 bases, with 19 bases remaining between them. The CDR3 has 14 amino acids. CDR3 residues: CASSVRTNAMLAFF. CDR3 coding DNA: TGTGCCAGCAGTGTCAGAACAAATGCGATGCTAGCTTTCTTT.

This clonotype came up many times. The chain carries TRBV19 and TRBJ2-4; D may be TRBD2 (6 bases). Germline V CDR1 and CDR2: LNHDA, SQIVND (reference sequence). V shed 7 bases and J shed 2 bases, with 12 bases lying between them. This CDR3 contains 14 residues. Written as DNA, the CDR3 is TGTGCCAGTACCTCGGGGGTTCCCAAAAACATTCAGTACTTC. Amino acids: CASTSGVPKNIQYF.

This clonotype appeared a few times. The CDR3 coding sequence is TGTGCCAGCAGTCGGACAGGGAGGACACCCCTCCACTTT. Its translation is CASSRTGRTPLHF. The chain recombines TRBV28 with TRBJ1-6, with 8 bases that match TRBD1. Germline V gives CDR1 MDHEN, CDR2 SYDVKM. After removal of 5 bases from V and 11 bases from J, the junction contained 5 bases not matched to a gene. The CDR3 is made up of 13 amino acids.

This clonotype was recorded a few times. The junction departs from germline at one end; a sequencing error may be responsible. The CDR3 reads CASSLRRSTGTQYF. The CDR3 bases are TGTGCCAGCAGCTTGCGCAGAAGCACAGGTACGCAGTATTTT. The chain couples TRBV13 to TRBJ2-3; TRBD1 is a possible D gene (5 bases). The CDR3 runs to 14 residues. Germline values: CDR1 PRHDT, CDR2 FYEKMQ (reference sequence).

This clonotype was detected many times. The chain is built from TRBV7-2 and TRBJ2-2, with TRBD2 as a possible D gene (6 bases). There are 15 residues in the CDR3. CDR1 and CDR2 (germline): SGHTA, FQGNSA. Trimming shortened V by 1 base and J by 5 bases, and 11 bases separated the two germline ends. CDR3 in amino acids: CASSLGGGSTGELFF. The CDR3 DNA follows: TGTGCCAGCAGCTTAGGGGGAGGAAGTACCGGGGAGCTGTTTTTT.

This clonotype was counted ten times or more. The rearrangement uses TRBV12-3 or TRBV12-4 and TRBJ2-4, with a tentative D call TRBD1 (7 bases). V was pared by 5 bases and J by 2 bases, with 13 bases between. The CDR3 totals 15 residues. The CDR3 coding sequence is TGTGCCAGCAGTGGAGGGACAGCCCCCAAAAACATTCAGTACTTC. Its translation: CASSGGTAPKNIQYF.

Only a few counts were recorded for this clonotype. The chain is built from TRBV27 and TRBJ2-7; 11 nucleotides line up with TRBD2. The V and J ends lost 4 bases and 0 bases, in that order; junction bases with no gene match: 11. CDR1 and CDR2 (germline): MNHEY, SMNVEV (reference sequence). The CDR3 spans 18 residues. The CDR3 region has the DNA TGTGCCAGCAGTTCCTCTACCGGGACTAGCGGCAACTCCTACGAGCAGTACTTC. This gives the protein CASSSSTGTSGNSYEQYF.

The CDR3 DNA sequence: TGTGCCAGCAGTGGTTCCGGGACCGGCGAGCAGTACTTC. Protein product: CASSGSGTGEQYF. The V gene is TRBV6-1, the J gene TRBJ2-7; D is tentatively TRBD1 or TRBD2 (5 bases each). The CDR3 has 13 amino acids. The V gene's germline CDR1 is MNHNS and CDR2 SASEGT. V was trimmed by 4 bases and J by 6 bases, leaving 13 bases between them.

The CDR3 sequence is CASRGQGDWQPQHF. The CDR3, as DNA: TGTGCCAGCAGGGGACAGGGGGATTGGCAGCCCCAGCATTTT. The chain links TRBV6-1 to TRBJ1-5; TRBD1 agrees at 11 bases. V shed 6 bases and J 7 bases; nucleotides not matched to a gene: 5. The CDR3 spans 14 residues. The germline CDR1 and CDR2 sequences are MNHNS and SASEGT.

This clonotype showed up many times. This chain joins TRBV30 and TRBJ2-6; D tentatively fits TRBD1 or TRBD2 (5 bases each). Trimming took 6 bases from V and 4 from J, leaving 13 bases between them. This CDR3 spans 14 amino acids. The germline CDR1 and CDR2 sequences are GTSNPN and SVGIG (reference sequence). The CDR3 region has the DNA TGTGCCTGCCCCGGACGGGACGGGGCCAACGTCCTGACTTTC. Amino acid sequence: CACPGRDGANVLTF.

This clonotype was seen repeatedly, ten times or more. This may be a read error, as it is one base from a much larger clone. The chain links TRBV28 to TRBJ1-3; the D is unclear. CDR1 is MDHEN and CDR2 is SYDVKM in the germline V gene. The V end lost 4 bases, the J end lost 0 bases, and 13 bases lay between the germline ends. The CDR3 totals 16 residues. The CDR3 loop reads CASSSRTDVSGNTIYF. CDR3 coding DNA: TGTGCCAGCAGTTCGCGGACGGACGTCTCTGGAAACACCATATATTTT.

The chain uses TRBV28 and TRBJ2-2; a possible D gene is TRBD2 (5 bases). Trimming took 6 bases from V and 8 from J, leaving 16 bases between them. CDR3 length: 14 residues. The V gene's germline CDR1 is MDHEN and CDR2 SYDVKM. Here the CDR3 reads CASRSGEMKGELFF. In DNA form, the CDR3 reads TGTGCCAGCAGATCTGGGGAGATGAAGGGGGAGCTGTTTTTT.

In this sample, this clonotype turned up a few times. The chain has TRBV11-2 and TRBJ2-5, with D maybe TRBD2 (6 bases). Germline CDR1 and CDR2: SGHAT and FQNNGV. This CDR3 region has 16 residues. V gave up 5 bases and J gave up 1 base, with 17 bases separating them. The CDR3 sequence is CASSLDWRGFQETQYF. Written as DNA, the CDR3 is TGTGCCAGCAGCCTCGACTGGAGGGGCTTCCAAGAGACCCAGTACTTC.

This clonotype was observed many times. The chain joins TRBV6-1 to TRBJ2-5; 7 nucleotides align to TRBD2. Germline V lookup: CDR1 MNHNS, CDR2 SASEGT. This CDR3 comprises 12 residues. J lost 4 bases, V lost 6 bases, and 2 bases had no gene match. As DNA, the CDR3 is TGTGCCAGCAGGGGGGGGTCAGAGACCCAGTACTTC. Translation: CASRGGSETQYF.

The DNA for the CDR3 is TGCAGTGCCGTAGCGGCTGCGCTGTCCTACGAGCAGTACTTC. Translating gives CSAVAAALSYEQYF. The rearrangement uses TRBV20-1 and TRBJ2-7; tentatively, D is TRBD2 (6 bases). Germline-derived CDR1 and CDR2 are DFQATT and SNEGSKA (reference sequence). This CDR3 is built from 14 residues. The germline V and J ends were trimmed by 6 bases and 1 base, with 16 bases remaining between them.

The sample holds many counts of this clonotype. The rearrangement links TRBV11-2 to TRBJ1-6; 7 bases agree with TRBD1. CDR3 length: 18 residues. In germline, CDR1 is SGHAT, CDR2 FQNNGV. The ends lost 6 bases at V and 0 bases at J; junction bases unmatched: 11. The CDR3 is CASSTQTQGSSYNSPLHF. The CDR3 bases are TGTGCCAGCAGTACCCAAACACAGGGGAGCTCCTATAATTCACCCCTCCACTTT.

In its sample, this clonotype was seen many times. The chain combines TRBV7-8 with TRBJ1-1; possibly TRBD1 for D (6 bases). This CDR3 contains 15 residues. V was cut by 4 bases and J by 0 bases, with 12 bases left in between. From germline, CDR1 is SGHVS and CDR2 FQNEAQ. CDR3: CASSYSGDLNTEAFF. The DNA of the CDR3 is TGTGCCAGCAGCTACTCAGGGGACTTGAACACTGAAGCTTTCTTT.

The chain carries TRBV6-5 and TRBJ1-2; D gene uncertain. CDR1 and CDR2 (germline): MNHEY, SVGAGI. With 0 bases removed from V and 3 bases from J, the gap between germline ends came to 11 bases. The CDR3 sequence is 15 residues long. CDR3 bases: TGTGCCAGCAGTTACTCGGAGCATTCATACTATGGCTACACCTTC. It codes for CASSYSEHSYYGYTF.

This rearrangement joins TRBV28 to TRBJ2-5; tentative D call: TRBD2 (5 bases). The CDR3 is made up of 14 amino acids. Trimming removed 3 bases from V and 4 bases from J, with 12 bases in between. The V gene's germline CDR1 is MDHEN and CDR2 SYDVKM. The DNA of the CDR3 is TGTGCCAGCAGTTTTCGGGAAAAGGGAGAGACCCAGTACTTC. Protein product: CASSFREKGETQYF.

This clonotype showed up many times. The J gene is TRBJ2-7, the V gene TRBV12-3 or TRBV12-4, with D hard to call. V lost 3 bases to trimming and J lost 5 bases, with 14 bases between them. The CDR3 loop spans 14 amino acids. CDR3 sequence: CASSFYQGRDEQYF. CDR3 sequence (DNA): TGTGCCAGCAGTTTTTACCAAGGTCGGGACGAGCAGTACTTC.

The chain is built from TRBV12-5 and TRBJ2-2; a weak D match, TRBD2 (5 bases). The CDR3 is 12 amino acids. In germline, CDR1 is LGHNT, CDR2 FRNRAP. V lost 2 bases to trimming and J lost 10 bases, with 8 bases between them. This chain's CDR3 is CASGLRDKELFF. CDR3 sequence (DNA): TGTGCTAGTGGTTTGCGGGATAAGGAGCTGTTTTTT.

This clonotype occurred many times. The chain is built from TRBV10-3 and TRBJ2-5; D unclear. The germline CDR1 and CDR2 sequences are ENHRY and SYGVKD. V was trimmed by 11 bases and J by 3 bases, leaving 16 bases between them. This CDR3 contains 13 residues. The CDR3 nucleotides read TGTGCCGCTGCACATTCAGAGAAAGAGACCCAGTACTTC. It codes for CAAAHSEKETQYF.

This clonotype has only a few counts. The rearrangement uses TRBV7-2 and TRBJ1-2; D is perhaps TRBD1 (6 bases). Germline V gives CDR1 SGHTA, CDR2 FQGNSA. The V gene lost 5 bases and the J gene lost 4 bases, with 17 bases spanning the gap. CDR3 length equals 15 residues. CDR3 nucleotides: TGTGCCAGCAGCAAACAAGGACAGCAGGGCTATGGCTACACCTTC. Translating gives CASSKQGQQGYGYTF.